The rows below give T cell receptor beta chains drawn from one sample of a study of T cell responses to AZD1222 COVID-19 vaccine. Here immunoSEQ multiplex PCR was the method, and the copy in TCRdb shows in-frame clones only, minus some. The sample records roughly 97,000 clones, around nine tenths being singletons. The source was peripheral blood, collected on day 0 of AZD1222 vaccination. All receptors derive from an adult in good health. CDR3s include the opening cysteine and the closing phenylalanine or tryptophan. The order of the fields is D gene, clone size, J gene, V gene, CDR3 protein, CDR3 DNA. D genes are given only for firm matches. Rows give clone size only sometimes, using once, few, many, or a class for an expanded clone.

D: -
size: -
J: TRBJ1-5
V: TRBV5-4
CDR3: CASSLDSNQPQHF
DNA: TGTGCCAGCAGCTTGGATAGCAATCAGCCCCAGCATTTT

D: -
size: -
J: TRBJ2-6
V: TRBV6-2/TRBV6-3
CDR3: CASSYSSVGGVFSGANVLTF
DNA: TGTGCCAGCAGTTACTCTTCGGTTGGGGGCGTGTTCTCTGGGGCCAACGTCCTGACTTTC

D: -
size: -
J: TRBJ2-7
V: TRBV27
CDR3: CASSAQPYEQYF
DNA: TGTGCCAGCAGTGCCCAACCCTACGAGCAGTACTTC

D: TRBD1
size: -
J: TRBJ1-2
V: TRBV5-1
CDR3: CASSLIPGQGSRGYTF
DNA: TGCGCCAGCAGCTTGATTCCGGGACAGGGTTCCCGTGGCTACACCTTC

D: TRBD1
size: many
J: TRBJ1-2
V: TRBV15
CDR3: CATSTTGGANNYGYTF
DNA: TGTGCCACCAGCACGACAGGGGGCGCGAATAACTATGGCTACACCTTC

D: TRBD2
size: -
J: TRBJ2-1
V: TRBV7-6
CDR3: CASSLRGTSGYNEQFF
DNA: TGTGCCAGCAGCTTAAGAGGGACTAGCGGGTACAATGAGCAGTTCTTC

D: -
size: -
J: TRBJ1-1
V: TRBV7-9
CDR3: CASSLGSNTEAFF
DNA: TGTGCCAGCAGCTTAGGGAGTAACACTGAAGCTTTCTTT

D: -
size: -
J: TRBJ1-5
V: TRBV21-1
CDR3: CASRRGGNYSNQPQHF
DNA: TGTGCCAGCAGAAGGGGCGGAAATTATAGCAATCAGCCCCAGCATTTT

D: TRBD2
size: -
J: TRBJ2-3
V: TRBV3-1/TRBV3-2
CDR3: CASSQEAWVAGGTDTQYF
DNA: TGTGCCAGCAGCCAAGAGGCTTGGGTAGCGGGGGGCACAGATACGCAGTATTTT

D: TRBD1
size: -
J: TRBJ1-3
V: TRBV5-1
CDR3: CASSLGTGVGNTIYF
DNA: TGCGCCAGCAGCTTGGGGACAGGCGTCGGAAACACCATATATTTT

D: TRBD1
size: -
J: TRBJ1-2
V: TRBV9
CDR3: CASSDPDRSMRYTF
DNA: TGTGCCAGCAGCGACCCGGACAGGTCTATGCGCTACACCTTC

D: -
size: -
J: TRBJ2-7
V: TRBV6-5
CDR3: CASCWGYEQYF
DNA: TGTGCCAGCTGTTGGGGCTACGAGCAGTACTTC

D: -
size: few
J: TRBJ2-7
V: TRBV5-1
CDR3: CASSLDGRSSYEQYF
DNA: TGCGCCAGCAGCTTGGACGGCAGGAGCTCCTACGAGCAGTACTTC

D: TRBD1
size: -
J: TRBJ1-6
V: TRBV30
CDR3: CAWSDPDRGGFNSPLHF
DNA: TGTGCCTGGAGTGACCCCGACAGGGGCGGGTTTAATTCACCCCTCCACTTT

D: TRBD1
size: -
J: TRBJ1-6
V: TRBV30
CDR3: CAWSSRGGESPLHF
DNA: TGTGCCTGGAGTTCCAGGGGGGGAGAATCACCCCTCCACTTT

D: TRBD1
size: -
J: TRBJ1-5
V: TRBV27
CDR3: CASKTGGWDSNQPQHF
DNA: TGTGCCAGCAAGACAGGGGGGTGGGATAGCAATCAGCCCCAGCATTTT

D: -
size: -
J: TRBJ2-7
V: TRBV28
CDR3: CASSLHGYEQYF
DNA: TGTGCCAGCAGTTTGCACGGCTACGAGCAGTACTTC

D: -
size: -
J: TRBJ1-4
V: TRBV6-6
CDR3: CASEEQATNEKLFF
DNA: TGTGCCAGCGAAGAACAGGCAACTAATGAAAAACTGTTTTTT

D: -
size: -
J: TRBJ2-3
V: TRBV19
CDR3: CASSHGGRRTDTQYF
DNA: TGTGCCAGTAGTCATGGCGGCAGGAGGACAGATACGCAGTATTTT

D: -
size: -
J: TRBJ1-6
V: TRBV5-1
CDR3: CASSLNPATRGNNSPLHF
DNA: TGCGCCAGCAGCTTGAACCCTGCTACCAGGGGAAATAATTCACCCCTCCACTTT

D: -
size: -
J: TRBJ1-6
V: TRBV4-3
CDR3: CASSQEGRTNSPLHF
DNA: TGCGCCAGCAGCCAAGAGGGCAGGACCAATTCACCCCTCCACTTT

D: -
size: few
J: TRBJ1-4
V: TRBV7-9
CDR3: CASNDFGGGLNEKLFF
DNA: TGTGCCAGCAATGACTTCGGGGGTGGCCTTAATGAAAAACTGTTTTTT

D: -
size: -
J: TRBJ2-3
V: TRBV5-5
CDR3: CASSPSGDTQYF
DNA: TGTGCCAGCAGCCCCTCGGGGGATACGCAGTATTTT

D: -
size: -
J: TRBJ1-5
V: TRBV12-5
CDR3: CASGLAHIPQHF
DNA: TGTGCTAGTGGTTTGGCTCACATACCCCAGCATTTT

D: -
size: once
J: TRBJ1-5
V: TRBV28
CDR3: CASSPQEITPQPQHF
DNA: TGTGCCAGCAGCCCACAGGAAATCACGCCTCAGCCCCAGCATTTT

D: TRBD2
size: -
J: TRBJ2-2
V: TRBV18
CDR3: CASSPGLAGGLNTGELFF
DNA: TGTGCCAGCTCACCCGGACTAGCGGGGGGCCTCAACACCGGGGAGCTGTTTTTT

D: -
size: -
J: TRBJ1-6
V: TRBV11-3
CDR3: CASSQAGVVSSYNSPLHF
DNA: TGTGCCAGCAGCCAAGCGGGGGTCGTGAGCTCCTATAATTCACCCCTCCACTTT

D: -
size: -
J: TRBJ1-4
V: TRBV6-5
CDR3: CASTESRTGLTKLFF
DNA: TGTGCCAGCACCGAATCTCGTACAGGGTTGACAAAACTGTTTTTT

D: -
size: once
J: TRBJ1-3
V: TRBV18
CDR3: CASSPPQVRGNTIYF
DNA: TGTGCCAGCTCACCACCGCAGGTGCGGGGAAACACCATATATTTT

D: -
size: -
J: TRBJ1-1
V: TRBV11-1
CDR3: CASRETRAFQAFF
DNA: TGTGCCAGCAGGGAAACCAGGGCGTTTCAGGCTTTCTTT

D: -
size: -
J: TRBJ2-7
V: TRBV3-1/TRBV3-2
CDR3: CASSHYPYEQYF
DNA: TGTGCCAGCAGCCATTATCCCTACGAGCAGTACTTC

D: -
size: -
J: TRBJ2-1
V: TRBV4-1
CDR3: CASSQGFGGNNEQFF
DNA: TGCGCCAGCAGCCAGGGTTTTGGGGGGAACAATGAGCAGTTCTTC

D: -
size: -
J: TRBJ1-6
V: TRBV2
CDR3: CASKQGTPLHF
DNA: TGTGCCAGCAAACAGGGCACACCCCTCCACTTT

D: -
size: once
J: TRBJ1-4
V: TRBV7-8
CDR3: CASSLVGAEKLFF
DNA: TGTGCCAGCAGCTTAGTGGGAGCCGAAAAACTGTTTTTT

D: TRBD2
size: medium-sized
J: TRBJ2-2
V: TRBV6-1
CDR3: CASSEASGGAGELFF
DNA: TGTGCCAGCAGTGAAGCTAGCGGGGGGGCCGGGGAGCTGTTTTTT

D: -
size: -
J: TRBJ1-2
V: TRBV19
CDR3: CASSDHRDGGAGYTF
DNA: TGTGCCAGTAGCGACCATCGTGATGGGGGCGCGGGCTACACCTTC

D: TRBD2
size: once
J: TRBJ2-7
V: TRBV7-2
CDR3: CASSLGLAGGTTYEQYF
DNA: TGTGCCAGCAGCCTGGGACTAGCGGGGGGGACTACCTACGAGCAGTACTTC

D: -
size: -
J: TRBJ1-4
V: TRBV25-1
CDR3: CASSDPGNEKLFF
DNA: TGTGCCAGCAGTGACCCGGGTAATGAAAAACTGTTTTTT

D: TRBD1
size: once
J: TRBJ2-7
V: TRBV27
CDR3: CASSSRDSSYEQYF
DNA: TGTGCCAGCAGTTCCCGGGACAGTTCCTACGAGCAGTACTTC

D: TRBD2
size: -
J: TRBJ2-7
V: TRBV2
CDR3: CASRAGLAHSYEQYF
DNA: TGTGCCAGCAGGGCAGGACTAGCCCATTCCTACGAGCAGTACTTC

D: TRBD2
size: -
J: TRBJ2-1
V: TRBV7-6
CDR3: CASSQTSGGAGNEQFF
DNA: TGTGCCAGCAGCCAGACTAGCGGGGGGGCTGGCAATGAGCAGTTCTTC

D: TRBD1
size: -
J: TRBJ1-1
V: TRBV2
CDR3: CASSERGQGASGTEAFF
DNA: TGTGCCAGCAGTGAACGAGGACAGGGGGCGTCTGGGACTGAAGCTTTCTTT

D: TRBD1
size: -
J: TRBJ2-2
V: TRBV6-5
CDR3: CASMETGGTGELFF
DNA: TGTGCCAGCATGGAGACAGGGGGCACCGGGGAGCTGTTTTTT

D: TRBD1
size: -
J: TRBJ1-5
V: TRBV28
CDR3: CASSRTGLNQPQHF
DNA: TGTGCCAGCAGTAGGACAGGATTGAATCAGCCCCAGCATTTT

D: -
size: -
J: TRBJ1-2
V: TRBV6-5
CDR3: CATWSRVNYGYTF
DNA: TGTGCCACCTGGTCGAGGGTTAACTATGGCTACACCTTC